The 20 T cell receptor beta chains given below trace back to one sample, sequenced in a study of OX40 agonist ivuxolimab in advanced cancers. Sequencing was performed with immunoSEQ multiplex PCR; in TCRdb, only in-frame clones are kept and a portion is missing. The sample holds 98,000 or so clones; more than 85% are singletons and the top ten take around 0.82%. The material sequenced was CD4+ or CD8+ T cells sorted from blood, taken in a trial of the OX40 agonist ivuxolimab. The receptor set was obtained from an adult with an advanced solid tumor such as melanoma, head and neck, liver or kidney cancer.

The V and J genes are TRBV5-1 and TRBJ2-5; 7 positions agree with TRBD2. Germline assignment: CDR1 SGHRS and CDR2 YFSETQ. The CDR3 is made up of 13 amino acids. Trimming removed 8 bases from V and 4 bases from J; junction bases left unmatched: 8. CDR3 in amino acids: CASCREVGETQYF. CDR3 sequence (DNA): TGCGCCAGTTGTCGGGAGGTAGGAGAGACCCAGTACTTC.

The rearrangement joins TRBV5-5 to TRBJ1-5; no clear D gene. The V end was cut by 2 bases, the J end by 0 bases, with 12 bases between. The CDR3 sequence is 16 residues long. Germline CDR1 SGHKS, CDR2 YYEKEE (reference sequence). CDR3 sequence reads: CASSFNGIYSNQPQHF. The CDR3 DNA reads TGTGCCAGCAGCTTTAACGGGATCTATAGCAATCAGCCCCAGCATTTT.

This clone was seen just once. This chain joins TRBV19 and TRBJ2-3, with 12 positions matching TRBD2. V lost 5 bases, J lost 6 bases, and 9 bases stayed unmatched. The CDR3 spans 16 residues. CDR1 and CDR2 from the germline V gene are LNHDA and SQIVND (reference sequence). CDR3 region: CASSPRTSGIGDTQYF. The CDR3 DNA follows: TGTGCCAGTAGTCCCCGGACTAGCGGGATTGGCGATACGCAGTATTTT.

The chain has TRBV10-3 and TRBJ1-2, with a possible D match to TRBD1 (5 bases). V was pared by 2 bases and J by 4 bases, with 8 bases between. Looked up from germline, CDR1 is ENHRY and CDR2 is SYGVKD. This CDR3 contains 13 residues. The DNA for the CDR3 is TGTGCCATCAGTGAGGACACAGGCTATGGCTACACCTTC. This sequence encodes CAISEDTGYGYTF.

The rearrangement uses TRBV4-2 and TRBJ2-1; the D is unclear. Per germline, CDR1 LGHNA and CDR2 YNFKEQ. This CDR3 comprises 15 residues. The V and J ends lost 2 bases and 0 bases respectively, with 8 bases between them. CDR3 in DNA: TGTGCCAGCAGCCAACAGGAGAGCTCCTACAATGAGCAGTTCTTC. Translation gives CASSQQESSYNEQFF.

The V gene is TRBV28, the J gene TRBJ2-7; a weak D match, TRBD1 (6 bases). This CDR3 has 16 residues. Trimming removed 4 bases at V and 3 bases at J, with 19 bases between. From germline, CDR1 is MDHEN and CDR2 SYDVKM. DNA for the CDR3: TGTGCCAGCAGTTCGTACTCGGAGATACAGGGCTACGAGCAGTACTTC. Translating it yields CASSSYSEIQGYEQYF.

This clone was detected only once. The V gene is TRBV5-6, the J gene TRBJ2-5; D is possibly TRBD2 (5 bases). This CDR3 region has 14 residues. Germline V gene lookup returns CDR1 SGHDT and CDR2 YYEEEE. V dropped 4 bases and J dropped 5 bases, with 15 bases sitting between them. CDR3 amino acids: CASSPPRVEETQYF. The CDR3 DNA reads as TGTGCCAGCAGCCCCCCGAGGGTTGAGGAGACCCAGTACTTC.

The V and J genes are TRBV19 and TRBJ2-3; 7 bases fit TRBD2. The J segment lost 2 bases and the V segment lost 7 bases, leaving 6 bases of the junction unmatched. Germline V gene data show CDR1 as LNHDA and CDR2 as SQIVND (reference sequence). This CDR3 has 14 residues. CDR3 sequence reads: CASTREAHTDTQYF. The CDR3 DNA sequence: TGTGCCAGTACCCGGGAGGCCCACACAGATACGCAGTATTTT.

V and J are TRBV19 and TRBJ2-1, with D perhaps matching TRBD1 (5 bases). V was pared by 5 bases and J by 0 bases, with 14 bases between. The CDR3 extends over 16 amino acids. The germline CDR1 and CDR2 sequences are LNHDA and SQIVND (reference sequence). CDR3 protein: CASSPRALSSYNEQFF. As DNA, the CDR3 is TGTGCCAGTAGTCCCAGGGCGCTGAGCTCCTACAATGAGCAGTTCTTC.

In its sample, this clone was seen once. The chain couples TRBV6-1 to TRBJ1-4; 12 bases are a match to TRBD1. V gave up 6 bases and J gave up 6 bases; unmatched junction bases: 5. Looked up from germline, CDR1 is MNHNS and CDR2 is SASEGT. The CDR3 loop spans 15 amino acids. The CDR3 sequence is CASRKGQGADEKLFF. CDR3 sequence (DNA): TGTGCCAGCAGGAAGGGACAGGGGGCTGATGAAAAACTGTTTTTT.

CDR3 DNA sequence: TGTGCCAGCAGCTTTAGCAGCGAAAGAGCAGATACGCAGTATTTT. Its translation is CASSFSSERADTQYF. The chain combines TRBV7-9 with TRBJ2-3; D gene uncertain. This CDR3 spans 15 amino acids. Deletions cut 3 bases from V and 4 bases from J, with 14 bases between. Germline V lookup: CDR1 SEHNR, CDR2 FQNEAQ (reference sequence).

The chain employs TRBV6-5 and TRBJ2-1; 7 bases align to TRBD1. The germline V gene encodes CDR1 MNHEY and CDR2 SVGAGI. CDR3 size: 13 residues. After removal of 11 bases from V and 7 bases from J, the junction contained 11 bases not matched to a gene. The CDR3 DNA reads as TGTGCCTCCCAATCCTACAGGGGTAATGAGCAGTTCTTC. This sequence encodes CASQSYRGNEQFF.

The V call is TRBV6-5, the J call TRBJ1-4, with 7 bases fitting TRBD1. The CDR3 covers 13 residues. Trimming removed 5 bases from V and 11 bases from J; junction bases left unmatched: 8. Germline CDR1 and CDR2: MNHEY and SVGAGI. CDR3 sequence (DNA): TGTGCCAGCAGTACCTTACCGGGACAGAAACTGTTTTTT. Its translation: CASSTLPGQKLFF.

A single count supports this clone. The rearrangement uses TRBV5-4 and TRBJ2-3; D possibly corresponds to TRBD2 (6 bases). Germline V gene lookup returns CDR1 SGHNT and CDR2 YYREEE (reference sequence). V lost 0 bases, J lost 0 bases, and 17 bases lay in between. The CDR3 contains 18 residues. In DNA form, the CDR3 reads TGTGCCAGCAGCTTGGAAGCGGGTGTCAATCCTAGCACAGATACGCAGTATTTT. Residues: CASSLEAGVNPSTDTQYF. The whole variable domain, filled in from reference TRBV5-4 and TRBJ2-3, reads ETGVTQSPTHLIKTRGQQVTLRCSSQSGHNTVSWYQQALGQGPQFIFQYYREEENGRGNFPPRFSGLQFPNYSSELNVNALELDDSALYLCASSLEAGVNPSTDTQYFGPGTRLTVL.

This chain links TRBV7-8 with TRBJ2-4; TRBD2 agrees at 9 bases. With V trimmed by 5 bases and J by 0 bases, 8 bases remained unmatched. The CDR3 contains 17 residues. Germline loops: CDR1 SGHVS, CDR2 FQNEAQ. The CDR3: CASSKPSGNIAKNIQYF. CDR3 nucleotides: TGTGCCAGCAGCAAGCCTAGCGGGAATATAGCCAAAAACATTCAGTACTTC.

The V call is TRBV5-1, the J call TRBJ2-1; TRBD2 matches 11 bases. The germline gives CDR1 SGHRS, CDR2 YFSETQ. V shed 3 bases and J 5 bases; nucleotides not matched to a gene: 7. The CDR3 runs to 16 residues. The CDR3 region is CASSSGLAGNHNEQFF. In DNA, the CDR3 is TGCGCCAGCAGCTCCGGACTAGCGGGCAACCACAATGAGCAGTTCTTC. Complete variable domain (other parts from reference TRBV5-1 and TRBJ2-1): KAGVTQTPRYLIKTRGQQVTLSCSPISGHRSVSWYQQTPGQGLQFLFEYFSETQRNKGNFPGRFSGRQFSNSRSEMNVSTLELGDSALYLCASSSGLAGNHNEQFFGPGTRLTVL.

The rearrangement joins TRBV5-8 to TRBJ1-2; tentative D call: TRBD1 (6 bases). The CDR3 extends over 12 amino acids. From germline, CDR1 is SGHTS and CDR2 YDEGEE. Trimming removed 4 bases at V and 4 bases at J, with 8 bases between. The CDR3 region has the DNA TGTGCCAGCAGCCCGGACAGCTATGGCTACACCTTC. Its protein is CASSPDSYGYTF.

The rearrangement joins TRBV6-5 to TRBJ1-1; the D is unclear. Trimming removed 6 bases at V and 1 base at J, with 9 bases between. Germline CDR1 reads MNHEY; CDR2 reads SVGAGI. The CDR3 has 13 amino acids. The CDR3 sequence: CASRTSANTEAFF. The CDR3 nucleotides are TGTGCCAGCAGGACCTCGGCGAACACTGAAGCTTTCTTT.

The chain recombines TRBV19 with TRBJ1-5; D gene ambiguous. V was trimmed by 4 bases and J by 5 bases, leaving 6 bases between them. This CDR3 region has 12 residues. Per the germline V gene, CDR1 is LNHDA and CDR2 is SQIVND (reference sequence). The CDR3 nucleotides read TGTGCCAGTAGTACTAGTGATCAGCCCCAGCATTTT. Encoded protein: CASSTSDQPQHF.

This clone is a singleton in its sample. This chain connects TRBV29-1 to TRBJ1-2; D unclear. V was shortened by 6 bases and J by 3 bases, with 8 bases between the two germline ends. The CDR3 runs 11 residues. In germline, CDR1 is SQVTM, CDR2 ANQGSEA. The CDR3 region is CSVQKDYGYTF. In nucleotides, the CDR3 is TGCAGCGTGCAAAAGGACTATGGCTACACCTTC. The whole variable domain, remainder taken from reference TRBV29-1 and TRBJ1-2, is SAVISQKPSRDICQRGTSLTIQCQVDSQVTMMFWYRQQPGQSLTLIATANQGSEATYESGFVIDKFPISRPNLTFSTLTVSNMSPEDSSIYLCSVQKDYGYTFGSGTRLTVV.